A selection of T cell receptor beta chains follows, all from one sample in a study of Graves' ophthalmopathy and Graves' hyperthyroidism. TCRdb itself ran the multiplex PCR reads through MiXCR, one entry per CDR3 protein. The data contain roughly 500,000 distinct CDR3 sequences, over 13% of them singletons. The sequenced material came from blood. The receptors come from a woman between 25 and 40 years old with Graves' ophthalmopathy. Both conserved end residues are part of each CDR3. The order of the fields is D gene, clone size, V gene, J gene, CDR3 protein, CDR3 DNA. D genes are given only for firm matches. A row's size may be missing; if present it is once, few, many or a size class.

D: .; size: few; V: TRBV19; J: TRBJ1-5; CDR3: CASSIEGGMNQPQHF; DNA: TGTGCCAGTAGTATAGAAGGAGGGATGAATCAGCCCCAGCATTTT
D: .; size: few; V: TRBV28; J: TRBJ2-1; CDR3: CASSLWGHQSSYNEQFF; DNA: TGTGCCAGCAGTTTATGGGGACACCAAAGCTCCTACAATGAGCAGTTCTTC
D: .; size: many; V: TRBV6-5; J: TRBJ1-2; CDR3: CASSYSMVQQGGYGYTF; DNA: TGTGCCAGCAGTTACTCGATGGTCCAGCAGGGAGGATATGGCTACACCTTC
D: .; size: .; V: TRBV6-1; J: TRBJ1-2; CDR3: CASSEAAFYKHYGYSF; DNA: TGTGCCAGCAGTGAAGCGGCATTCTATAAGCACTATGGCTACAGCTTC
D: TRBD1; size: .; V: TRBV27; J: TRBJ2-2; CDR3: CASRSGTGTTNTGELFF; DNA: TGTGCCAGCCGATCCGGGACAGGGACTACGAACACCGGGGAGCTGTTTTTT
D: .; size: many; V: TRBV5-8; J: TRBJ2-7; CDR3: CASSWDVYEQYF; DNA: TGTGCCAGCAGCTGGGACGTGTACGAGCAGTACTTC
D: .; size: many; V: TRBV15; J: TRBJ2-7; CDR3: CATSRDPSSSYEQYF; DNA: TGTGCCACCAGCAGAGATCCCAGTAGCTCCTACGAGCAGTACTTC
D: .; size: .; V: TRBV7-2; J: TRBJ2-2; CDR3: CASSYRSRGNTGELFF; DNA: TGTGCCAGCAGCTATCGCTCCCGGGGTAACACCGGGGAGCTGTTTTTT
D: .; size: many; V: TRBV7-8; J: TRBJ2-7; CDR3: CASSPGAGYSYEQYF; DNA: TGTGCCAGCAGCCCAGGGGCAGGTTACTCCTACGAGCAGTACTTC
D: .; size: many; V: TRBV5-5; J: TRBJ1-5; CDR3: CASSFWQSNQPQHF; DNA: TGTGCCAGCAGCTTTTGGCAGAGCAATCAGCCCCAGCATTTT
D: .; size: many; V: TRBV10-1; J: TRBJ2-5; CDR3: CASSGERDRETQYF; DNA: TGCGCCAGCAGTGGGGAGCGGGACAGGGAGACCCAGTACTTC
D: TRBD1; size: few; V: TRBV20-1; J: TRBJ2-7; CDR3: CSARALDRVVGEQYF; DNA: TGCAGTGCTAGGGCGCTGGACAGGGTAGTTGGCGAGCAGTACTTC
D: TRBD1; size: many; V: TRBV25-1; J: TRBJ2-7; CDR3: CASSEPVRGQGVHEQYF; DNA: TGTGCCAGCAGTGAGCCGGTTCGGGGACAGGGGGTCCACGAGCAGTACTTC
D: .; size: many; V: TRBV19; J: TRBJ2-7; CDR3: CASSIQGGFTYEQYF; DNA: TGTGCCAGTAGTATTCAGGGGGGTTTCACCTACGAGCAGTACTTC
D: .; size: few; V: TRBV12-3/TRBV12-4; J: TRBJ1-6; CDR3: CASRSGGARGVHF; DNA: TGTGCCAGCAGATCGGGCGGGGCTCGCGGGGTCCACTTT
D: TRBD1; size: many; V: TRBV19; J: TRBJ1-2; CDR3: CATRGQLYGYTF; DNA: TGTGCCACCCGGGGACAGCTCTATGGCTACACCTTC
D: .; size: many; V: TRBV6-5; J: TRBJ2-7; CDR3: CASSYLQGESYEQYF; DNA: TGTGCCAGCAGTTACTTACAGGGAGAGTCCTACGAGCAGTACTTC
D: .; size: many; V: TRBV6-5; J: TRBJ1-2; CDR3: CASSYRWGRTFNYGYTF; DNA: TGTGCCAGCAGTTATAGATGGGGGAGAACTTTTAACTATGGCTACACCTTC
D: .; size: many; V: TRBV28; J: TRBJ1-1; CDR3: CASISMRETEAFF; DNA: TGTGCCAGCATTTCCATGAGGGAAACTGAAGCTTTCTTT
D: .; size: many; V: TRBV5-1; J: TRBJ2-2; CDR3: CASSGTGELFF; DNA: TGTGCCAGCAGCGGCACCGGGGAGCTGTTTTTT
D: TRBD1; size: many; V: TRBV6-1; J: TRBJ2-7; CDR3: CATARDSLLATQYF; DNA: TGTGCCACCGCCAGGGACAGTCTTCTTGCGACGCAGTACTTC
D: .; size: many; V: TRBV19; J: TRBJ1-2; CDR3: CASRDGSNYGYTF; DNA: TGTGCCAGTCGGGACGGATCTAACTATGGCTACACCTTC
D: .; size: many; V: TRBV27; J: TRBJ1-2; CDR3: CASARVGYGYTF; DNA: TGTGCCAGCGCTCGGGTCGGCTATGGCTACACCTTC
D: .; size: many; V: TRBV2; J: TRBJ1-2; CDR3: CASSEFASGRGVDGYTF; DNA: TGTGCCAGCAGTGAATTTGCTTCTGGGAGGGGAGTTGATGGCTACACCTTC